One sample yielded the 5 T cell receptor beta chains listed below, sequenced in a study of radiotherapy plus CTLA-4 blockade in lung cancer. Clones were sequenced by immunoSEQ multiplex PCR, and TCRdb holds only the in-frame ones, with some missing. The sample lists more than 75,000 clones, around 80% occurring once. Sequencing used peripheral blood, obtained from a patient treated with radiotherapy plus ipilimumab. These receptor sequences come from a human donor with non-small cell lung cancer that progressed on radiotherapy plus ipilimumab.

The V call is TRBV14, the J call TRBJ2-7; D gene uncertain. The CDR3 spans 12 residues. The V gene lost 3 bases and the J gene lost 9 bases, with 12 bases spanning the gap. Germline lookup yields CDR1 SGHDN and CDR2 FVKESK. CDR3 nucleotide sequence: TGTGCCAGCAGCCAGATGGCTAAGGGGCAGTACTTC. This codes for CASSQMAKGQYF.

As for this clone: Other nucleotide sequences in the sample specify the same CDR3. The V and J genes are TRBV9 and TRBJ1-4; D is perhaps TRBD1 (6 bases). Germline V gives CDR1 SGDLS, CDR2 YYNGEE. With 4 bases removed from V and 8 bases from J, the gap between germline ends came to 12 bases. The CDR3 is 13 amino acids. Here the CDR3 DNA reads TGTGCCAGCAGCCCGGACAGTGGGGAAAAACTGTTTTTT. This codes for CASSPDSGEKLFF.

The table lists this clone with a few counts. The rearrangement uses TRBV5-6 and TRBJ1-2, with 9 positions matching TRBD1. V was clipped by 1 base and J by 6 bases; unmatched bases: 1. This CDR3 has 13 residues. Germline-derived CDR1 and CDR2 are SGHDT and YYEEEE. CDR3 amino acids: CASSLRQGDGYTF. The CDR3 DNA reads as TGTGCCAGCAGCTTGAGACAGGGGGATGGCTACACCTTC.

In nucleotides, the CDR3 is TGTGCCAGCAGCCGGGCGGGCAGGGAGATCGGTGTAGCTTTCTTT. Amino acid sequence: CASSRAGREIGVAFF. The chain joins TRBV7-8 to TRBJ1-1; perhaps TRBD1 as D (5 bases). CDR1 is SGHVS and CDR2 is FQNEAQ in the germline V gene. The CDR3 consists of 15 residues. Trimming removed 5 bases from V and 10 bases from J, with 23 bases in between.

This clone has just a few counts. The J gene is TRBJ2-2, the V gene TRBV19, with D perhaps matching TRBD1 (7 bases). Trimming left V 7 bases short and J 5 bases short, with 17 bases between. Germline V gene sequence: CDR1 LNHDA, CDR2 SQIVND (reference sequence). CDR3 size: 15 residues. The CDR3 DNA reads TGTGCCAGTACTGGTTTTCAGGGGGGTACCGGGGAGCTGTTTTTT. It codes for CASTGFQGGTGELFF.